This TCR beta chain was profiled in a study of siplizumab effects on memory and regulatory T cells. CDR1 and CDR2 (germline): SGHRS, YFSETQ. J gave up 2 bases and V 4 bases, and 9 bases lay outside the gene matches. The CDR3 extends over 16 amino acids. Per individual sample, 100,000 or so TCR templates were assayed. TCRdb's table, derived via immunoSEQ multiplex PCR, lists solely in-frame clones and lacks some. The sample lists approximately 100,000 clones; 85% to 95% were seen once. This sequence was found in a human donor in good health. Sequencing was done on a sample of non-Treg CD4+ T cells sorted from blood. V gene TRBV5-1 combines with J gene TRBJ1-3; 7 bases map to TRBD1. CDR3 nucleotides: TGCGCCAGCAGCCCACTAAACAGGGGAACTGGAAACACCATATATTTT. Its protein product is CASSPLNRGTGNTIYF.